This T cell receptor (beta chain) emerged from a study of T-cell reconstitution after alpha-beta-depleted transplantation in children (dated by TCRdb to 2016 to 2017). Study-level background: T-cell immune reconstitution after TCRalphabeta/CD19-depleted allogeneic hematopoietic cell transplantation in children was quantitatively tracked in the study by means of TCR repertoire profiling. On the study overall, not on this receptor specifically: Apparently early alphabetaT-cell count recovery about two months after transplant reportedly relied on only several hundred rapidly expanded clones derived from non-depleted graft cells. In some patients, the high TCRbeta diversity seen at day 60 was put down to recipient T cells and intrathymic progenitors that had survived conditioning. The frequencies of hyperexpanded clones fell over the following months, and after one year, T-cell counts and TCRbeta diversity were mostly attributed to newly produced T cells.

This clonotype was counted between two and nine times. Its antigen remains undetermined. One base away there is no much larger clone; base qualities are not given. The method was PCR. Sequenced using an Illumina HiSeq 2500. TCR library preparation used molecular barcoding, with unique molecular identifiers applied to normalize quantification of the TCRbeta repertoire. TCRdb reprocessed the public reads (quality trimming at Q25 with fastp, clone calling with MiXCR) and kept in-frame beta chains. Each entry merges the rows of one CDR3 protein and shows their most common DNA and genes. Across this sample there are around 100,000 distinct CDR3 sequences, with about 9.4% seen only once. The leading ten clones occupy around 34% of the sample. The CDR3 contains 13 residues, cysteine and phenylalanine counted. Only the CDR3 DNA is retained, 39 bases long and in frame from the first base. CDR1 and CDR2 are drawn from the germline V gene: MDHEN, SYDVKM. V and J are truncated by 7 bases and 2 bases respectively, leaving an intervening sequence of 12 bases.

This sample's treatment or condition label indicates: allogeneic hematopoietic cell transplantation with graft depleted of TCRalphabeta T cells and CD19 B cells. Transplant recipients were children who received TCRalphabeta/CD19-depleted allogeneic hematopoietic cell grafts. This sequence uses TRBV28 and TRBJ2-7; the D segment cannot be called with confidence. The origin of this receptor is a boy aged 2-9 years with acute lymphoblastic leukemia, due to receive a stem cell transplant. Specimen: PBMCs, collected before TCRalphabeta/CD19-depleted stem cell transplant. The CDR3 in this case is CASTGQVPYEQYF. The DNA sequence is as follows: TGTGCCAGCACGGGCCAGGTTCCCTACGAGCAGTACTTC.